Presented here are 8 T cell receptor beta chains from one specimen sequenced in a study of cytomegalovirus exposure and HLA in healthy donors. It was with 60 Vbeta and 13 Jbeta primers that the PCR ran. The table came from immunoSEQ multiplex PCR; TCRdb's copy has only in-frame clones and leaves some out. The sample holds more than 100,000 clones; approximately 80% are singletons and the top ten take 1.2% to 1.5%. The sample taken for sequencing was PBMCs. These receptors came from a woman in her thirties or forties in good health and CMV-seronegative.

The J gene is TRBJ1-1, the V gene TRBV6-5; 7 bases agree with TRBD1. CDR3 length: 13 residues. Germline trimming cut 6 bases from V and 7 bases from J; bases unmatched to any gene: 8. In germline, CDR1 is MNHEY, CDR2 SVGAGI. The CDR3 spells CASRARQGLEAFF. The CDR3 DNA reads as TGTGCCAGCAGGGCCCGACAGGGCCTTGAAGCTTTCTTT.

The rearrangement uses TRBV4-1 and TRBJ2-3; D remains ambiguous. This CDR3 has 14 amino acids. Germline V gene data show CDR1 as MGHRA and CDR2 as YSYEKL. The V gene lost 0 bases and the J gene lost 3 bases, with 7 bases spanning the gap. For the CDR3, the DNA is TGCGCCAGCAGCCAAGACCCCGCGACAGATACGCAGTATTTT. It yields the protein CASSQDPATDTQYF.

V gene TRBV6-6 combines with J gene TRBJ2-7; weak D call: TRBD1 (5 bases). The CDR3 contains 13 residues. V lost 5 bases and J 1 base, leaving 9 bases between the germline ends. The germline V gene has CDR1 MNHNY and CDR2 SVGAGI (reference sequence). CDR3 nucleotide sequence: TGTGCCAGCAGTGCGGACACTTCCTACGAGCAGTACTTC. Amino acids: CASSADTSYEQYF.

The CDR3 sequence: CAWRGEGSYGYTF. CDR3 sequence (DNA): TGTGCCTGGAGAGGGGAGGGGAGCTATGGCTACACCTTC. The rearrangement uses TRBV30 and TRBJ1-2; possibly TRBD1 for D (5 bases). V was clipped by 3 bases and J by 4 bases, with 12 bases between them. CDR1 and CDR2 from the germline V gene are GTSNPN and SVGIG (reference sequence). The CDR3 spans 13 residues.

Only one count was recorded for this clone. The chain uses TRBV7-2 and TRBJ2-3; TRBD1 is a possible D gene (6 bases). Per the germline V gene, CDR1 is SGHTA and CDR2 is FQGNSA. This CDR3 has 14 amino acids. V was shortened by 5 bases and J by 0 bases, with 9 bases between the two germline ends. The CDR3 nucleotides read TGTGCCAGCAGCGCAGGGGCTAGCACAGATACGCAGTATTTT. Protein product: CASSAGASTDTQYF.

The chain couples TRBV4-1 to TRBJ2-7, with 9 bases matching TRBD1. The CDR3 loop spans 16 amino acids. The V gene's germline CDR1 is MGHRA and CDR2 YSYEKL. V trimming: 0 bases; J trimming: 3 bases; junction bases outside the gene matches: 6. For the CDR3, the DNA is TGCGCCAGCAGCCAAGATAGAACAGGGGGCTACTACGAGCAGTACTTC. This encodes CASSQDRTGGYYEQYF.

This chain joins TRBV30 and TRBJ1-2; possibly TRBD1 for D (5 bases). V lost 4 bases to trimming and J lost 0 bases, with 21 bases between them. Germline CDR1 is GTSNPN and CDR2 is SVGIG (reference sequence). This CDR3 comprises 17 residues. CDR3 sequence reads: CAWTFSAGRLANYGYTF. The CDR3 bases are TGTGCCTGGACCTTTAGTGCGGGACGCCTAGCTAACTATGGCTACACCTTC.

This chain uses TRBV7-9 with TRBJ2-2, with TRBD1 identical over 7 bases. J was trimmed by 4 bases and V by 4 bases; bases with no gene match: 3. In germline, CDR1 is SEHNR, CDR2 FQNEAQ (reference sequence). CDR3 size: 14 residues. The CDR3, as DNA: TGTGCCAGCAGCTCGGACAGGTCCACCGGGGAGCTGTTTTTT. This gives the protein CASSSDRSTGELFF. The full variable domain, in which reference TRBV7-9 and TRBJ2-2 provide the parts outside the CDR3, is DTGVSQNPRHKITKRGQNVTFRCDPISEHNRLYWYRQTLGQGPEFLTYFQNEAQLEKSRLLSDRFSAERPKGSFSTLEIQRTEQGDSAMYLCASSSDRSTGELFFGEGSRLTVL.